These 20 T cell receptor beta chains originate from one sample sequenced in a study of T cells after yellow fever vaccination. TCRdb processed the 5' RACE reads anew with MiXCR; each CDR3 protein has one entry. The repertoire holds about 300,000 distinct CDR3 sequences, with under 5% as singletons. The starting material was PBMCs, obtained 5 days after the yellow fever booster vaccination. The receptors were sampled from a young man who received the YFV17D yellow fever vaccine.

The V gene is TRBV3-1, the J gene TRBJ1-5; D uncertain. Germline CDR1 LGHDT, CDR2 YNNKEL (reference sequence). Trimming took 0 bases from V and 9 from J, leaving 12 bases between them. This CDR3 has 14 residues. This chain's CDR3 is CASSQDMTGTPQHF. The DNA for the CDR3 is TGTGCCAGCAGCCAAGATATGACCGGAACGCCCCAGCATTTT. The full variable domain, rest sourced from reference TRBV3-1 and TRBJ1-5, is DTAVSQTPKYLVTQMGNDKSIKCEQNLGHDTMYWYKQDSKKFLKIMFSYNNKELIINETVPNRFSPKSPDKAHLNLHINSLELGDSAVYFCASSQDMTGTPQHFGDGTRLSIL.

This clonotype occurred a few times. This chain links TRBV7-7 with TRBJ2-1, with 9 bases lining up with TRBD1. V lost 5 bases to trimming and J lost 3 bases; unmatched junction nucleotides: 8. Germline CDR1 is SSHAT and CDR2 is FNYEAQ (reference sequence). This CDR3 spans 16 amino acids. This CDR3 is CASSQQGAAIYNEQFF. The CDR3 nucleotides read TGTGCCAGCAGCCAACAGGGGGCGGCGATCTACAATGAGCAGTTCTTC.

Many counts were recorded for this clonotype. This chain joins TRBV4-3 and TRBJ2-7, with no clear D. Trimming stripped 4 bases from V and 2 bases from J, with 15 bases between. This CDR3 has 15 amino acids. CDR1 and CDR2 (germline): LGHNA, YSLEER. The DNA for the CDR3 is TGCGCCAGCAGCCCCGCAGCCGGGTCGGCCTACGAGCAGTACTTC. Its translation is CASSPAAGSAYEQYF.

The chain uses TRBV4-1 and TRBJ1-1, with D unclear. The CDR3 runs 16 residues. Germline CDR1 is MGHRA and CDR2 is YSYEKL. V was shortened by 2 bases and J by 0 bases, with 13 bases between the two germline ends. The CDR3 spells CASSQLLENMNTEAFF. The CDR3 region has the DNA TGCGCCAGCAGCCAATTACTAGAGAACATGAACACTGAAGCTTTCTTT.

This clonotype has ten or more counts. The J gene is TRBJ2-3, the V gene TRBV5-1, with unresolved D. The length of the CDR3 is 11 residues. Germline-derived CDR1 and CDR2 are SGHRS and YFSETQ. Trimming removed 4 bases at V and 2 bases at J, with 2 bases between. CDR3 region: CASSITDTQYF. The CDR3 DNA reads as TGCGCCAGCAGCATCACAGATACGCAGTATTTT. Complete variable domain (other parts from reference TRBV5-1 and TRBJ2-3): KAGVTQTPRYLIKTRGQQVTLSCSPISGHRSVSWYQQTPGQGLQFLFEYFSETQRNKGNFPGRFSGRQFSNSRSEMNVSTLELGDSALYLCASSITDTQYFGPGTRLTVL.

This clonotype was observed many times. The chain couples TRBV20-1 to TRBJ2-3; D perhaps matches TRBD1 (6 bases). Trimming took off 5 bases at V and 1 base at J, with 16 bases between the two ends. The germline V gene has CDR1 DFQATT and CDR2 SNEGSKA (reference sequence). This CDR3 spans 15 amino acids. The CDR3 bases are TGCAGTGCTCGACAGGACAGAGGAGGCACAGATACGCAGTATTTT. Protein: CSARQDRGGTDTQYF.

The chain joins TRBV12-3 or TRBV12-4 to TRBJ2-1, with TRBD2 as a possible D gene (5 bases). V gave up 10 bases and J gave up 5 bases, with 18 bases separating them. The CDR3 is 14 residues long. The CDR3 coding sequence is TGTGCCACCTCTGGGTTGAGGGCTAACAATGAGCAGTTCTTC. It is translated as CATSGLRANNEQFF.

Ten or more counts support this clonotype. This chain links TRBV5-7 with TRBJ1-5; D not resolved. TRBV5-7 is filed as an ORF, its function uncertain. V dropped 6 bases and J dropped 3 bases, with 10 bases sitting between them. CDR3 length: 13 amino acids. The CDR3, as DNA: TGTGCCAGCAACATCGGGGTCAATCAGCCCCAGCATTTT. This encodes CASNIGVNQPQHF.

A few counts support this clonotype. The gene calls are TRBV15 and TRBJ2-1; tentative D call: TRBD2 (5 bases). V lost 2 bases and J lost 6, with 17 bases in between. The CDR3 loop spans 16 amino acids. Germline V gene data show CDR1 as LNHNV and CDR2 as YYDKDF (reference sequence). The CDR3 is CATSRPIGVVRNEQFF. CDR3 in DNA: TGTGCCACCAGCAGACCTATCGGGGTTGTACGCAATGAGCAGTTCTTC.

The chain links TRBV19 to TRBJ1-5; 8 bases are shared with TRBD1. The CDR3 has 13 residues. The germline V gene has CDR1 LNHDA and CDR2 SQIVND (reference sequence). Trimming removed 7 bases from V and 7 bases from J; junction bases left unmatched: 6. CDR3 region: CASNQGAWQPQHF. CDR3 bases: TGTGCCAGTAATCAGGGGGCATGGCAGCCCCAGCATTTT.

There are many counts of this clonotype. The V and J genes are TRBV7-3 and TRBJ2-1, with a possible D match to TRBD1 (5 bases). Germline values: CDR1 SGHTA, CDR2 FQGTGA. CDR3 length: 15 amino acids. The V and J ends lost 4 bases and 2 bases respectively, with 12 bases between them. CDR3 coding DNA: TGTGCCAGCAGCTCTTCTGGGGCCCCCTACAATGAGCAGTTCTTC. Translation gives CASSSSGAPYNEQFF.

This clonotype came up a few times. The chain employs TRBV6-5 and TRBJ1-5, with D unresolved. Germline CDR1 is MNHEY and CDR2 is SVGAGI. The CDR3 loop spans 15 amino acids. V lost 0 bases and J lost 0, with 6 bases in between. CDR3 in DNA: TGTGCCAGCAGTTACTCGACGAGTAGCAATCAGCCCCAGCATTTT. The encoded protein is CASSYSTSSNQPQHF.

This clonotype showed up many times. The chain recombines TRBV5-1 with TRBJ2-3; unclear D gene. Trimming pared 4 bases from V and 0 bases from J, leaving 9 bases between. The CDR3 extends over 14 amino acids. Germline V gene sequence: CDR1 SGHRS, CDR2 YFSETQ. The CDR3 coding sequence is TGCGCCAGCAGCCTCCCACTAAGCACAGATACGCAGTATTTT. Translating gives CASSLPLSTDTQYF.

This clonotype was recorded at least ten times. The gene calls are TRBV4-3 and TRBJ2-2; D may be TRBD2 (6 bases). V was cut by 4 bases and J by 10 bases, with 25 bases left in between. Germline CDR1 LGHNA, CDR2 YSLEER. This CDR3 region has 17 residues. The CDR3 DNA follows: TGCGCCAGCAGCCCAAGGTGGGCGGGGCCCCGGCCGTCGGAGCTGTTTTTT. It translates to CASSPRWAGPRPSELFF.

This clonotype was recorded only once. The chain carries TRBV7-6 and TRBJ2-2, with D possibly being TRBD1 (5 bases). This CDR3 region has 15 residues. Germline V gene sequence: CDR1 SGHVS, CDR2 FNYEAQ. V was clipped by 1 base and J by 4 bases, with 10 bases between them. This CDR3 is CASSLGRVGTGELFF. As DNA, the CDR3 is TGTGCCAGCAGCTTAGGCAGGGTTGGCACCGGGGAGCTGTTTTTT. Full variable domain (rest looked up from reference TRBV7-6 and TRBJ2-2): GAGVSQSPRYKVTKRGQDVALRCDPISGHVSLYWYRQALGQGPEFLTYFNYEAQQDKSGLPNDRFSAERPEGSISTLTIQRTEQRDSAMYRCASSLGRVGTGELFFGEGSRLTVL.

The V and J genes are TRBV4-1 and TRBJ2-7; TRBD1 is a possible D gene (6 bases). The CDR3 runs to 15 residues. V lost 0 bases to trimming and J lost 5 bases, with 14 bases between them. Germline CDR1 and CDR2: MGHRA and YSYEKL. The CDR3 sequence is CASSQEWDKRHEQYF. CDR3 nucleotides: TGCGCCAGCAGCCAAGAGTGGGACAAGAGGCACGAGCAGTACTTC.

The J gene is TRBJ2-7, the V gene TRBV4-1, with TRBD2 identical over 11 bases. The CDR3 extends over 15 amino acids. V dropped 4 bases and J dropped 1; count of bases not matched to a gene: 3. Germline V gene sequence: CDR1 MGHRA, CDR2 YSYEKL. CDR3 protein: CASSPGLAESYEQYF. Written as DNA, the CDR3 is TGCGCCAGCAGCCCGGGACTAGCGGAATCCTACGAGCAGTACTTC.

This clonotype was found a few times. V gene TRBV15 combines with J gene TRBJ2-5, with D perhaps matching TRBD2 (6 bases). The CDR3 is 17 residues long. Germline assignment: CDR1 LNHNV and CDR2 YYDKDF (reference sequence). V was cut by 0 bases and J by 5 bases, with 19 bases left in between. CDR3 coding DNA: TGTGCCACCAGCAGAGATGCTCCCGCTCGGGGGAAGGAGACCCAGTACTTC. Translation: CATSRDAPARGKETQYF.

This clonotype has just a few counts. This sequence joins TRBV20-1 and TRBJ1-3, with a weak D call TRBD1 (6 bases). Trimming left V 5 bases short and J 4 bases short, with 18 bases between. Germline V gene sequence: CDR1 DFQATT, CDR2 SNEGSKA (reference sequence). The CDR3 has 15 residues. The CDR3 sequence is CSAPEAGARGNTIYF. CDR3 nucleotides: TGCAGTGCTCCCGAGGCGGGGGCAAGAGGAAACACCATATATTTT.

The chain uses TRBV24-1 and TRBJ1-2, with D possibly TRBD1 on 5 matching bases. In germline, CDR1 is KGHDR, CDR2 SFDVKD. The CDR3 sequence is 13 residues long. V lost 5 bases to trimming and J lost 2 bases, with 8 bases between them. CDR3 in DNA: TGTGCCACCAGTGGGGGCTGGAACTATGGCTACACCTTC. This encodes CATSGGWNYGYTF.